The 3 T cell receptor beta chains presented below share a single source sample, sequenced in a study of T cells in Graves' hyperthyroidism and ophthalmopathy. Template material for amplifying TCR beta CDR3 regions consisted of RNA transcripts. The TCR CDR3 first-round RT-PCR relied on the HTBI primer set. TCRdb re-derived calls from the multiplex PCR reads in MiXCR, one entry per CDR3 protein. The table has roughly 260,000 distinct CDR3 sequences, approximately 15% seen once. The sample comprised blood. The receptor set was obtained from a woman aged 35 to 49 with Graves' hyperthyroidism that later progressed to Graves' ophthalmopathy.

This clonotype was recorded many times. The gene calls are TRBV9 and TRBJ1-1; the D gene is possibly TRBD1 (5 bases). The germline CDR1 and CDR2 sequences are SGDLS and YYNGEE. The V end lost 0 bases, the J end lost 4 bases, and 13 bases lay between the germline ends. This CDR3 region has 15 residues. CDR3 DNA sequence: TGTGCCAGCAGCGTAGCCCCAGGGACGAGCACTGAAGCTTTCTTT. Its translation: CASSVAPGTSTEAFF.

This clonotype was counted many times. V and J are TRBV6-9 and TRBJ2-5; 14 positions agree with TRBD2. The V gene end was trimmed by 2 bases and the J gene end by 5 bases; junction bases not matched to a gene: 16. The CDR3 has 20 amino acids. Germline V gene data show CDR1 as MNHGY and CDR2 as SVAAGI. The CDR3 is CASSYTFRSGTSGSQETQYF. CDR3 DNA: TGTGCCAGCAGTTATACCTTTCGCTCCGGGACTAGCGGGAGTCAGGAGACCCAGTACTTC.

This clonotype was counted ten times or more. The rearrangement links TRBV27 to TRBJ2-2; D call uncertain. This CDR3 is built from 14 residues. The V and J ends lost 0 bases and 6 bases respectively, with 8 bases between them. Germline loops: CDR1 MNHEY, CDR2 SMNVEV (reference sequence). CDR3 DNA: TGTGCCAGCAGTTTATCGCTTACTCCCGGGGAGCTGTTTTTT. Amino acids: CASSLSLTPGELFF.